The rows below give T cell receptor beta chains drawn from one sample of a study of blood T cells in healthy people across ages. A single record per CDR3 protein comes from TCRdb applying MiXCR to the 5' RACE reads. Among fewer than 750,000 distinct CDR3 sequences, around half were seen once, and the ten largest hold about 22%. What was sequenced was blood. The receptors shown here come from a man older than 75 in good health. CDR3s include the opening cysteine and the closing phenylalanine or tryptophan. A D gene is named only where the DNA matches it firmly. A row's size may be missing; if present it is once, few, many or a size class.

v_call	clone_size	j_call	d_call	cdr3_aa	cdr3_nt
TRBV3-1	few	TRBJ1-6	TRBD1	CASSQEGQMTGGNSPLHF	TGTGCCAGCAGCCAAGAGGGCCAGATGACAGGGGGCAATTCACCCCTCCACTTT
TRBV20-1	-	TRBJ2-7	-	CSARLATYEQYF	TGCAGTGCTAGACTAGCGACCTACGAGCAGTACTTC
TRBV20-1	once	TRBJ1-5	TRBD1	CSATGGSWPQHF	TGCAGTGCTACAGGGGGGAGTTGGCCCCAGCATTTT
TRBV20-1	few	TRBJ2-5	-	CSAMQRAYQETQYF	TGCAGTGCTATGCAGCGTGCCTACCAAGAGACCCAGTACTTC
TRBV6-2/TRBV6-3	-	TRBJ2-1	TRBD2	CASSPRAGGRYNEQFF	TGTGCCAGCAGTCCTCGAGCGGGGGGCAGATACAATGAGCAGTTCTTC
TRBV9	few	TRBJ2-7	TRBD2	CASSVGASGTITYEQYF	TGTGCCAGCAGCGTAGGGGCTAGCGGTACTATAACCTACGAGCAGTACTTC
TRBV20-1	few	TRBJ1-1	TRBD1	CSARRGLGSLNTEAFF	TGCAGTGCTCGCAGGGGGCTAGGGTCCTTGAACACTGAAGCTTTCTTT
TRBV30	-	TRBJ2-7	-	CAWSGTGRSYEQYF	TGTGCCTGGAGCGGTACGGGACGGTCCTACGAGCAGTACTTC
TRBV21-1	-	TRBJ2-4	-	CASSKAPRDRVFNIQYF	TGTGCCAGCAGCAAAGCCCCTCGGGACAGGGTCTTCAACATTCAGTACTTC
TRBV29-1	-	TRBJ2-1	-	CSVRATNAGNEQFF	TGCAGCGTTCGGGCGACCAACGCGGGCAATGAGCAGTTCTTC
TRBV20-1	-	TRBJ2-5	-	CSASAQYFGETQYF	TGCAGTGCTAGCGCACAGTACTTTGGAGAGACCCAGTACTTC
TRBV6-2/TRBV6-3	few	TRBJ1-5	TRBD1	CASSGQGGGNQPQHF	TGTGCCAGCAGTGGACAGGGGGGTGGCAATCAGCCCCAGCATTTT
TRBV29-1	few	TRBJ2-1	-	CSVRDPYNEQFF	TGCAGCGTCCGGGACCCTTACAATGAGCAGTTCTTC
TRBV29-1	-	TRBJ1-1	TRBD1	CSVNYDTNRGEAFF	TGCAGCGTCAATTACGACACCAACAGGGGAGAAGCTTTCTTT
TRBV5-1	-	TRBJ1-2	TRBD1	CASSGRGLNYGYTF	TGCGCCAGCAGCGGAAGGGGGCTCAACTATGGCTACACCTTC
TRBV20-1	-	TRBJ2-3	TRBD2	CSQGLGHTQYF	TGCAGCCAAGGACTAGGGCATACGCAGTATTTT
TRBV25-1	-	TRBJ2-7	-	CASAKPESVYGDEQYF	TGTGCCAGCGCCAAGCCGGAGTCCGTATACGGGGACGAGCAGTACTTC
TRBV7-2	-	TRBJ2-5	-	CASSFGSYQETQYF	TGTGCCAGCAGCTTCGGGTCGTACCAAGAGACCCAGTACTTC
TRBV13	-	TRBJ1-6	-	CASSSEGQGDSPLHF	TGTGCCAGCAGTTCCGAAGGGCAGGGAGATTCACCCCTCCACTTT
TRBV5-1	-	TRBJ2-3	TRBD2	CASSPPTSGVVDTQYF	TGCGCCAGCAGCCCGCCGACTAGCGGGGTGGTAGATACGCAGTATTTT
TRBV6-5	many	TRBJ1-2	-	CASSYRGRDYGYTF	TGTGCCAGCAGTTACCGGGGCAGGGACTATGGCTACACCTTC
TRBV9	-	TRBJ2-1	-	CASSPELSYNEQFF	TGTGCCAGCAGCCCCGAGCTCTCCTACAATGAGCAGTTCTTC
TRBV4-1	few	TRBJ2-1	TRBD2	CASSPYRLAGADEQFF	TGCGCCAGCAGCCCCTACCGACTAGCGGGAGCGGATGAGCAGTTCTTC
TRBV7-2	few	TRBJ2-1	-	CASSPGVTAYNEQFF	TGTGCCAGCAGCCCAGGGGTGACGGCCTACAATGAGCAGTTCTTC
TRBV30	-	TRBJ2-7	-	CAGSRTRDEQYF	TGTGCCGGGAGCCGAACGAGGGACGAGCAGTACTTC
TRBV29-1	-	TRBJ2-3	-	CSVVPLWGATDTQYF	TGCAGCGTTGTCCCCCTTTGGGGGGCCACAGATACGCAGTATTTT
TRBV6-2/TRBV6-3	-	TRBJ2-7	-	CASIPDLSTYEQYF	TGTGCCAGCATCCCGGACCTCTCAACCTACGAGCAGTACTTC
TRBV7-2	-	TRBJ2-3	TRBD2	CASSPRAAGGPTDTQYF	TGTGCCAGCAGCCCTCGAGCGGCGGGGGGGCCCACAGATACGCAGTATTTT
TRBV4-2	-	TRBJ2-7	-	CASSQDVSYEQYF	TGTGCCAGCAGCCAAGATGTTAGCTACGAGCAGTACTTC
TRBV5-1	-	TRBJ2-2	-	CASSPSDMATGELFF	TGCGCCAGCAGCCCATCGGACATGGCTACCGGGGAGCTGTTTTTT
TRBV6-1	-	TRBJ2-1	TRBD2	CASSVRTSGRGSYNEQFF	TGTGCCAGCAGTGTACGGACTAGCGGGAGGGGCTCCTACAATGAGCAGTTCTTC
TRBV7-2	-	TRBJ2-5	-	CASSTGTSGETQYF	TGTGCCAGCAGCACCGGGACTTCCGGGGAGACCCAGTACTTC
TRBV20-1	-	TRBJ2-1	TRBD2	CSAPRAGAIYNEQFF	TGCAGTGCTCCCCGAGCGGGAGCGATCTACAATGAGCAGTTCTTC
TRBV4-3	few	TRBJ2-3	TRBD1	CASSQEPWDREADTQYF	TGCGCCAGCAGCCAAGAGCCATGGGACAGGGAGGCAGATACGCAGTATTTT
TRBV6-5	-	TRBJ1-6	TRBD1	CASRPYTGDGSPLHF	TGTGCCAGCAGACCTTACACAGGGGACGGTTCACCCCTCCACTTT
TRBV5-1	-	TRBJ2-5	TRBD1	CASSLYRDRAYNEQYF	TGCGCCAGCAGCCTATACCGGGACAGGGCCTACAATGAGCAGTACTTC
TRBV7-9	few	TRBJ2-5	TRBD2	CASSATSAGRQETQYF	TGTGCCAGCAGCGCCACTAGCGCCGGGAGGCAAGAGACCCAGTACTTC
TRBV6-5	many	TRBJ1-6	-	CASSSGQRAHQYNSPLHF	TGTGCCAGCAGTTCCGGGCAGCGAGCCCATCAATATAATTCACCCCTCCACTTT
TRBV2	-	TRBJ2-3	-	CASGGQVGDTQYF	TGTGCCAGCGGGGGGCAGGTAGGAGATACGCAGTATTTT
TRBV9	few	TRBJ1-4	-	CASSVSGTNEKLFF	TGTGCCAGCAGCGTATCCGGGACTAACGAAAAACTGTTTTTT
TRBV28	-	TRBJ2-7	-	CASRSRYEQYF	TGTGCCAGCAGATCCCGCTACGAGCAGTACTTC
TRBV5-1	few	TRBJ2-5	-	CASSSVQGGETQYF	TGCGCCAGCAGCTCCGTACAGGGTGGAGAGACCCAGTACTTC
TRBV3-1	few	TRBJ2-5	TRBD1	CASSQVGQPQYF	TGTGCCAGCAGCCAAGTGGGACAGCCGCAGTACTTC
TRBV7-9	few	TRBJ1-2	-	CASSRDTYGYTF	TGTGCCAGCAGCCGGGACACCTATGGCTACACCTTC
TRBV28	few	TRBJ2-7	-	CASTSGSYEQYF	TGTGCCAGCACCAGCGGCTCCTACGAGCAGTACTTC
TRBV20-1	-	TRBJ2-2	-	CSARGGGAGNTGELFF	TGCAGTGCTAGAGGGGGAGGAGCGGGGAACACCGGGGAGCTGTTTTTT
TRBV6-6	many	TRBJ1-4	-	CACQMPDNEKLFF	TGTGCCTGCCAGATGCCGGATAATGAAAAACTGTTTTTT
TRBV28	once	TRBJ2-2	-	CASRMTGPGELFF	TGTGCCAGCAGGATGACAGGACCCGGGGAGCTGTTTTTT
TRBV6-2/TRBV6-3	-	TRBJ2-1	TRBD2	CASSSISGRRANNEQFF	TGTGCCAGCAGCTCCATTAGCGGGAGGAGGGCAAACAATGAGCAGTTCTTC
TRBV11-1	few	TRBJ2-5	-	CASSPDSQQETQYF	TGTGCCAGCAGCCCAGACAGCCAACAAGAGACCCAGTACTTC
TRBV27	few	TRBJ2-5	TRBD1	CASSSQGAETQYF	TGTGCCAGCAGTTCTCAGGGGGCAGAGACCCAGTACTTC
TRBV6-5	-	TRBJ1-1	-	CASTTTGGTTEAFF	TGTGCCAGCACCACCACTGGGGGAACCACTGAAGCTTTCTTT